This TCR beta chain originates from a study of post-analysis software for immune sequencing data. Prepared TCR beta cDNA libraries contained unique molecular identifiers. It was from about 0.98 to 11 million T cells that some 500,000 cDNA molecules came. TCRdb re-called the PCR reads with MiXCR, one entry per CDR3 protein. Here the sample spans about 810,000 distinct CDR3 sequences, around 50% being singletons. Sequenced input: blood. The TCR was taken from a girl under 18 with multiple sclerosis.

The CDR3 sequence is CASTEMGQETQYF. DNA for the CDR3: TGCGCCAGCACCGAGATGGGCCAAGAGACCCAGTACTTC. The chain joins TRBV5-1 to TRBJ2-5; D remains unclear. From germline, CDR1 is SGHRS and CDR2 YFSETQ. This CDR3 is built from 13 residues. Trimming took off 6 bases at V and 1 base at J, with 10 bases between the two ends.